The 16 T cell receptor beta chains given below trace back to one sample, sequenced in a study of blood T cell repertoires in COVID-19. The table came from immunoSEQ multiplex PCR; TCRdb's copy has only in-frame clones and leaves some out. The repertoire includes 200,000 to 250,000 clones, about nine tenths of them detected once, and approximately 3.3% sits in the top ten. Material for sequencing was PBMCs or T cells enriched from blood (not recorded which). These receptors all come from a woman in her forties or fifties in a cohort exposed to, infected with or recovered from COVID-19 (not recorded which).

The chain employs TRBV4-3 and TRBJ2-1, with D possibly matching TRBD1 (7 bases). CDR3 size: 18 residues. CDR1 and CDR2 from the germline V gene are LGHNA and YSLEER. The germline V and J ends were trimmed by 0 bases and 4 bases, with 19 bases remaining between them. CDR3: CASSQEGGDRAPYNEQFF. CDR3 nucleotides: TGCGCCAGCAGCCAAGAGGGGGGCGACAGGGCCCCTTACAATGAGCAGTTCTTC.

The rearrangement uses TRBV7-2 and TRBJ1-2; D perhaps matches TRBD1 (5 bases). V gave up 2 bases and J gave up 4 bases, with 14 bases separating them. CDR3 length equals 15 residues. Germline V gene sequence: CDR1 SGHTA, CDR2 FQGNSA. CDR3 sequence reads: CASSLTEGGAYGYTF. The CDR3 region has the DNA TGTGCCAGCAGCTTAACCGAGGGAGGGGCCTATGGCTACACCTTC.

This rearrangement joins TRBV5-1 to TRBJ2-2; a possible D gene is TRBD1 (6 bases). This CDR3 region has 14 residues. Germline CDR1 and CDR2: SGHRS and YFSETQ. Trimming removed 0 bases at V and 6 bases at J, with 9 bases between. The CDR3 reads CASSLVGGSGELFF. The CDR3 coding sequence is TGCGCCAGCAGCTTGGTTGGGGGCTCCGGGGAGCTGTTTTTT.

CDR3 DNA sequence: TGCAGTGCTAGTAAGGGGGCGGTCAATCAGCCCCAGCATTTT. Its translation: CSASKGAVNQPQHF. The chain links TRBV20-1 to TRBJ1-5, with 7 bases aligning to TRBD1. There are 14 residues in the CDR3. V gave up 3 bases and J gave up 3 bases; unmatched junction bases: 5. Per the germline V gene, CDR1 is DFQATT and CDR2 is SNEGSKA (reference sequence).

The J gene is TRBJ1-2, the V gene TRBV4-3, with D hard to call. The length of the CDR3 is 16 residues. V was trimmed by 1 base and J by 4 bases, leaving 16 bases between them. CDR1 is LGHNA and CDR2 is YSLEER in the germline V gene. The chain's CDR3 is CASSQGGGNRAYGYTF. The CDR3 nucleotides read TGCGCCAGCAGCCAAGGCGGAGGGAATCGAGCCTATGGCTACACCTTC.

This clone has only one observation. The gene calls are TRBV7-2 and TRBJ1-5; perhaps TRBD1 as D (5 bases). The CDR3 covers 13 residues. From germline, CDR1 is SGHTA and CDR2 FQGNSA. V gave up 2 bases and J gave up 4 bases, with 6 bases separating them. The CDR3 sequence is CASSLRGNQPQHF. The CDR3 coding sequence is TGTGCCAGCAGCTTACGGGGGAATCAGCCCCAGCATTTT.

V usage is TRBV2 and J usage is TRBJ2-5; D perhaps matches TRBD2 (6 bases). Germline CDR1 SNHLY, CDR2 FYNNEI. The CDR3 has 12 residues. Between the trimmed V and J ends, which lost 7 bases and 1 base, there was a span of 7 bases. CDR3 residues: CASMGGQETQYF. The DNA for the CDR3 is TGTGCCAGCATGGGGGGCCAAGAGACCCAGTACTTC.

The rearrangement joins TRBV29-1 to TRBJ1-2; D may be TRBD1 (6 bases). Germline CDR1 reads SQVTM; CDR2 reads ANQGSEA. CDR3 length: 15 amino acids. Trimming left V 1 base short and J 3 bases short, with 15 bases between. The CDR3 here is CSVEGGHTIDYGYTF. CDR3 nucleotide sequence: TGCAGCGTTGAAGGGGGACACACCATAGACTATGGCTACACCTTC.

The chain recombines TRBV19 with TRBJ1-5; D not resolved. V lost 6 bases and J 6 bases, leaving 6 bases between the germline ends. The CDR3 length is 11 residues. Germline V gene data show CDR1 as LNHDA and CDR2 as SQIVND (reference sequence). The CDR3 region is CASSRGQPQHF. The CDR3 coding sequence is TGTGCCAGTAGCCGAGGTCAGCCCCAGCATTTT.

The chain joins TRBV7-9 to TRBJ2-5, with D unresolved. The CDR3 spans 12 residues. Looked up from germline, CDR1 is SEHNR and CDR2 is FQNEAQ (reference sequence). V was clipped by 1 base and J by 5 bases, with 5 bases between them. The CDR3 region is CASSLVEETQYF. The CDR3 DNA reads TGTGCCAGCAGCTTAGTGGAGGAGACCCAGTACTTC.

V is TRBV19 and J is TRBJ2-3, with TRBD2 matching over 8 bases. With V trimmed by 6 bases and J by 0 bases, 8 bases remained unmatched. The CDR3 has 16 residues. Germline CDR1 and CDR2: LNHDA and SQIVND (reference sequence). The CDR3 spells CASRSTGGASTDTQYF. CDR3 DNA: TGTGCCAGTAGATCCACCGGGGGGGCTAGCACAGATACGCAGTATTTT. Complete variable domain (other parts from reference TRBV19 and TRBJ2-3): DGGITQSPKYLFRKEGQNVTLSCEQNLNHDAMYWYRQDPGQGLRLIYYSQIVNDFQKGDIAEGYSVSREKKESFPLTVTSAQKNPTAFYLCASRSTGGASTDTQYFGPGTRLTVL.

The chain has TRBV7-8 and TRBJ2-7, with D tentatively TRBD2 (6 bases). Germline CDR1 is SGHVS and CDR2 is FQNEAQ. This CDR3 has 12 amino acids. Between the trimmed V and J ends, which lost 5 bases and 7 bases, there was a span of 12 bases. CDR3 residues: CASSPPGREQYF. Here the CDR3 DNA reads TGTGCCAGCAGCCCCCCGGGGAGGGAGCAGTACTTC.

The J gene is TRBJ2-3, the V gene TRBV5-5, with D possibly TRBD2 on 6 matching bases. Germline values: CDR1 SGHKS, CDR2 YYEKEE (reference sequence). This CDR3 has 16 amino acids. Between the trimmed V and J ends, which lost 1 base and 2 bases, there was a span of 14 bases. The CDR3 nucleotides are TGTGCCAGCAGCTTGTATTGGGGGGATATCACAGATACGCAGTATTTT. Its translation: CASSLYWGDITDTQYF.

The chain employs TRBV7-2 and TRBJ2-3; perhaps TRBD2 as D (6 bases). The CDR3 sequence is 15 residues long. Trimming pared 5 bases from V and 6 bases from J, leaving 18 bases between. Germline V gene data show CDR1 as SGHTA and CDR2 as FQGNSA. The CDR3 loop reads CASSQIRGYRDTQYF. The CDR3 nucleotides read TGTGCCAGCAGCCAAATCCGGGGGTATCGGGATACGCAGTATTTT.

This clone was detected once. V usage is TRBV6-5 and J usage is TRBJ2-7, with 8 positions matching TRBD2. The CDR3 totals 14 residues. Germline V gene lookup returns CDR1 MNHEY and CDR2 SVGAGI. V was pared by 2 bases and J by 2 bases, with 2 bases of the junction left unmatched. Written as DNA, the CDR3 is TGTGCCAGCAGTTACCGGGGGGGCCCCTACGAGCAGTACTTC. Translation gives CASSYRGGPYEQYF.

The V call is TRBV28, the J call TRBJ1-1; possibly TRBD1 for D (5 bases). The CDR3 loop spans 16 amino acids. The germline V gene has CDR1 MDHEN and CDR2 SYDVKM. V lost 1 base and J 2 bases, leaving 14 bases between the germline ends. CDR3 protein: CASSLYPRQYNTEAFF. CDR3 nucleotides: TGTGCCAGCAGTTTATATCCGAGACAGTATAACACTGAAGCTTTCTTT.